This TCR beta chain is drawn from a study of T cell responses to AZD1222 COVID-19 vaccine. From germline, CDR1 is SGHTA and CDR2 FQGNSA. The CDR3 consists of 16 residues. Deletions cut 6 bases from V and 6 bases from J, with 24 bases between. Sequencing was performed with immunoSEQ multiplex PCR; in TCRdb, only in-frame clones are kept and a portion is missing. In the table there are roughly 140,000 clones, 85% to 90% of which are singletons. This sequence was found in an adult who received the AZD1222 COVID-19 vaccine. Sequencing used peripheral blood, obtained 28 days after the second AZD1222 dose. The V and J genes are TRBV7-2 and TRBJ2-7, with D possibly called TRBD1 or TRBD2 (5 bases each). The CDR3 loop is CASSLAGIGDLSEQYF. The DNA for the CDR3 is TGTGCCAGCAGTTTGGCGGGCATAGGGGATTTGAGCGAGCAGTACTTC.